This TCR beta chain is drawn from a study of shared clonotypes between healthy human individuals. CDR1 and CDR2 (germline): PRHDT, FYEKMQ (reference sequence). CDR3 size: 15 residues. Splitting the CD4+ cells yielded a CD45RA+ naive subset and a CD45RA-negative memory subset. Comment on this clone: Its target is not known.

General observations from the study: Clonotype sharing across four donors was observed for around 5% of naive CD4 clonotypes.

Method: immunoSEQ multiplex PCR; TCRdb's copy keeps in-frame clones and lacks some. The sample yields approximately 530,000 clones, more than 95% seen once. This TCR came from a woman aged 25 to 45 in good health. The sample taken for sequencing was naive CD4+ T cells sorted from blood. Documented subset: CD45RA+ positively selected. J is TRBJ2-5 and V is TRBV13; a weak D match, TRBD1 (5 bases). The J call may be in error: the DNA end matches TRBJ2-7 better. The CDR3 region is CASSPLGQGDPEQYF. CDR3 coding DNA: TGTGCCAGCAGCCCTCTGGGGCAGGGCGACCCCGAGCAGTACTTC.